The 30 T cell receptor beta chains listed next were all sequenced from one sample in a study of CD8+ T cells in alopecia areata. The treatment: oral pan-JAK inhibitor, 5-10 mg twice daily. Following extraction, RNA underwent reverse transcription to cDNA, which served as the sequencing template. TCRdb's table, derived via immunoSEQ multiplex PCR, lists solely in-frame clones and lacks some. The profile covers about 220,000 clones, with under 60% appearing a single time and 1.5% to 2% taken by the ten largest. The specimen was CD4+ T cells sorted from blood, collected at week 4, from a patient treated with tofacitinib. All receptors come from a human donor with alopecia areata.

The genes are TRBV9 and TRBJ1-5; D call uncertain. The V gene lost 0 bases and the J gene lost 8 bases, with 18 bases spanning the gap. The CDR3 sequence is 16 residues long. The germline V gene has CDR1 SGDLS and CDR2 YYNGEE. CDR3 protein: CASSVGSNPREEPQHF. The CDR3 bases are TGTGCCAGCAGCGTAGGATCGAACCCAAGGGAAGAGCCCCAGCATTTT.

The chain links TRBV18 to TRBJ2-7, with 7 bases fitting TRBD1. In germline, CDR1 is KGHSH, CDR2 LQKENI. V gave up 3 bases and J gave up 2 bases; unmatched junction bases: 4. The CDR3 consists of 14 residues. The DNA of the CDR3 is TGTGCCAGCTCACCGTCCCAGGGGGCCTACGAGCAGTACTTC. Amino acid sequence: CASSPSQGAYEQYF. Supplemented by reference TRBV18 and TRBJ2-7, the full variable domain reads NAGVMQNPRHLVRRRGQEARLRCSPMKGHSHVYWYRQLPEEGLKFMVYLQKENIIDESGMPKERFSAEFPKEGPSILRIQQVVRGDSAAYFCASSPSQGAYEQYFGPGTRLTVT.

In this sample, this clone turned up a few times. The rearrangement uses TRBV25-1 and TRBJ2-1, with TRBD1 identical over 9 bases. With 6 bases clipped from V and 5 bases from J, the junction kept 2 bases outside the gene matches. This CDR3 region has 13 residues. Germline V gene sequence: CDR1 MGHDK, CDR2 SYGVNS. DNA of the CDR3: TGTGCCAGCAGCGGGGACAGGGACAATGAGCAGTTCTTC. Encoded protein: CASSGDRDNEQFF. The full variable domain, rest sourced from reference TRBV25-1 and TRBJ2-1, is EADIYQTPRYLVIGTGKKITLECSQTMGHDKMYWYQQDPGMELHLIHYSYGVNSTEKGDLSSESTVSRIRTEHFPLTLESARPSHTSQYLCASSGDRDNEQFFGPGTRLTVL.

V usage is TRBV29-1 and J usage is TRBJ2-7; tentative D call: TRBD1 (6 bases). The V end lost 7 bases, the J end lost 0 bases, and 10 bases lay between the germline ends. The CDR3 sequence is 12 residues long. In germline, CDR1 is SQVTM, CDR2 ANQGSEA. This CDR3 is CSGQGLSYEQYF. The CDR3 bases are TGCAGCGGGCAGGGGCTCTCCTACGAGCAGTACTTC.

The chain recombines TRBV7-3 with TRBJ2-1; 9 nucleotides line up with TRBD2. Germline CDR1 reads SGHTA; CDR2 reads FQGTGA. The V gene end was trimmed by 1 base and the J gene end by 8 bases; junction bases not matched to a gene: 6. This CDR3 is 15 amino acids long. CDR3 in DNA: TGTGCCAGCAGCTTAAGCGGGGGGGCTTATGATGAGCAGTTCTTC. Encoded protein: CASSLSGGAYDEQFF.

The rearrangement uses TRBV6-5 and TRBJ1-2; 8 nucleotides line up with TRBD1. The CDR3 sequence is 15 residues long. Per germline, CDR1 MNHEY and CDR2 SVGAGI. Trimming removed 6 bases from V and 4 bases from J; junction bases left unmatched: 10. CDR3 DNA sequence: TGTGCCAGCAGATTTGATCAGGGGGCCCGCTATGGCTACACCTTC. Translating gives CASRFDQGARYGYTF.

CDR3 loop: CASSLGLNTEAFF. The CDR3 DNA is TGCGCCAGCAGCTTGGGATTGAACACTGAAGCTTTCTTT. The V call is TRBV5-1, the J call TRBJ1-1; no clear D gene. The CDR3 loop spans 13 amino acids. Trimming left V 0 bases short and J 0 bases short, with 3 bases between. CDR1 and CDR2 from the germline V gene are SGHRS and YFSETQ.

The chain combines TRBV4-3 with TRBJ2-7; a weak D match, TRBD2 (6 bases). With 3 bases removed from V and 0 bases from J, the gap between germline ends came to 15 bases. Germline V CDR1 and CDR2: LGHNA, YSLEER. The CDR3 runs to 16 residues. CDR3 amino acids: CASSHTSGRDSYEQYF. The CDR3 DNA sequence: TGCGCCAGCAGCCACACCAGCGGGCGAGACTCCTACGAGCAGTACTTC.

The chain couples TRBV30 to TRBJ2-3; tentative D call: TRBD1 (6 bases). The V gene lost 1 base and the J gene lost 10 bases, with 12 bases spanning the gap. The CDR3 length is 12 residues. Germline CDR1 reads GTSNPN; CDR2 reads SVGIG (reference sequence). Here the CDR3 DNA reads TGTGCCTGGAGTGGACAGGAGGATGCGCAGTATTTT. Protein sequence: CAWSGQEDAQYF.

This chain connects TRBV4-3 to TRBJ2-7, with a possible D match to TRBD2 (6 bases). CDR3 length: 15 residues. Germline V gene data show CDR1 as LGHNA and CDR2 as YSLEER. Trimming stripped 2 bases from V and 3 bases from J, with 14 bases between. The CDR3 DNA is TGCGCCAGCAGCCAACAAAGACTAGGGCACTACGAGCAGTACTTC. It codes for CASSQQRLGHYEQYF.

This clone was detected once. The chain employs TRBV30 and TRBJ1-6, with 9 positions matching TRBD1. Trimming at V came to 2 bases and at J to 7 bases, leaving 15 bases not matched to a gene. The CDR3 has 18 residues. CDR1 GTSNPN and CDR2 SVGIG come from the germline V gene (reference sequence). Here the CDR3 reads CAWSLYAGTGKKNSPLHF. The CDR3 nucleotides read TGTGCCTGGAGTCTGTACGCCGGGACAGGGAAGAAGAATTCACCCCTCCACTTT.

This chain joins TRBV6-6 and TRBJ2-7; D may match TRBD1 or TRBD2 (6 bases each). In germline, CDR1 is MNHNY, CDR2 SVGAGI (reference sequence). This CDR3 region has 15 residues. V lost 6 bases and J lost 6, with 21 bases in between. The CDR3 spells CASRARQAPGGEQYF. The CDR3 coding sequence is TGTGCCAGCAGAGCAAGACAGGCCCCCGGGGGCGAGCAGTACTTC.

The CDR3 nucleotides are TGTGCCAGCAGCATAGGGACAAAAATCTACGAGCAGTACTTC. Its translation: CASSIGTKIYEQYF. This chain links TRBV7-8 with TRBJ2-7; perhaps TRBD1 as D (6 bases). Germline V lookup: CDR1 SGHVS, CDR2 FQNEAQ. Deletions cut 5 bases from V and 3 bases from J, with 14 bases between. The CDR3 covers 14 residues. Full variable domain (outside the CDR3, taken from reference TRBV7-8 and TRBJ2-7): GAGVSQSPRYKVAKRGQDVALRCDPISGHVSLFWYQQALGQGPEFLTYFQNEAQLDKSGLPSDRFFAERPEGSVSTLKIQRTQQEDSAVYLCASSIGTKIYEQYFGPGTRLTVT.

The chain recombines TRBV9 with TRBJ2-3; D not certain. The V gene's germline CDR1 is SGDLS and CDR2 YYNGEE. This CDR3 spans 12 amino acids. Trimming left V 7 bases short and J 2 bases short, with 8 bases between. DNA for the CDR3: TGTGCCAGCCAAGGCATCACAGATACGCAGTATTTT. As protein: CASQGITDTQYF.

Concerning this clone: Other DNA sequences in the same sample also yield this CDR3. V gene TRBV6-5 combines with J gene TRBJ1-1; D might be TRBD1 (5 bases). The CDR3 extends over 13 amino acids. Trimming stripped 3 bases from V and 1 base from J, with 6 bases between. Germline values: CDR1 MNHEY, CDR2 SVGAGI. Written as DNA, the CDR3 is TGTGCCAGCAGTTATGGGGGGAACACTGAAGCTTTCTTT. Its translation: CASSYGGNTEAFF.

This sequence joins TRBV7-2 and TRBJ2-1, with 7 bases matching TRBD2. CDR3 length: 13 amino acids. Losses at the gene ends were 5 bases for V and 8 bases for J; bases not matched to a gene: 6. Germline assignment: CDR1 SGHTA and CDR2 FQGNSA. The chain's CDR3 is CASSPLGRDEQFF. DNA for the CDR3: TGTGCCAGCAGCCCCCTGGGGAGGGATGAGCAGTTCTTC.

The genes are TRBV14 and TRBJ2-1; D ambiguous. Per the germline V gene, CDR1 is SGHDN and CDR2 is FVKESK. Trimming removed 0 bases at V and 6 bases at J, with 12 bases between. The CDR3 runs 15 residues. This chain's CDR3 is CASSQDMVVRNEQFF. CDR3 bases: TGTGCCAGCAGCCAAGATATGGTAGTTCGCAATGAGCAGTTCTTC. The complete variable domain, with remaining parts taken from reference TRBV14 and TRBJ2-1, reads EAGVTQFPSHSVIEKGQTVTLRCDPISGHDNLYWYRRVMGKEIKFLLHFVKESKQDESGMPNNRFLAERTGGTYSTLKVQPAELEDSGVYFCASSQDMVVRNEQFFGPGTRLTVL.

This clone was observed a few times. The CDR3, as DNA: TGTGCCAGCAGCCCCAGGGGGTTGACTGAAGCTTTCTTT. It translates to CASSPRGLTEAFF. The V and J genes are TRBV5-4 and TRBJ1-1; the match to TRBD1 covers 7 bases. This CDR3 contains 13 residues. V lost 4 bases to trimming and J lost 5 bases; unmatched junction nucleotides: 5. The germline CDR1 and CDR2 sequences are SGHNT and YYREEE (reference sequence).

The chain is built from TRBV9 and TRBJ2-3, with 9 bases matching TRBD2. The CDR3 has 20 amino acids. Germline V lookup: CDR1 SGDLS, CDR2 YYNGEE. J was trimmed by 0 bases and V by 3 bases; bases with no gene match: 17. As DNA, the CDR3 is TGTGCCAGCAGCGCCCACTTGGGGCTAGCGGGGCCCTCTAGCACAGATACGCAGTATTTT. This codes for CASSAHLGLAGPSSTDTQYF. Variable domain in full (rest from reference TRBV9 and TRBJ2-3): DSGVTQTPKHLITATGQRVTLRCSPRSGDLSVYWYQQSLDQGLQFLIQYYNGEERAKGNILERFSAQQFPDLHSELNLSSLELGDSALYFCASSAHLGLAGPSSTDTQYFGPGTRLTVL.

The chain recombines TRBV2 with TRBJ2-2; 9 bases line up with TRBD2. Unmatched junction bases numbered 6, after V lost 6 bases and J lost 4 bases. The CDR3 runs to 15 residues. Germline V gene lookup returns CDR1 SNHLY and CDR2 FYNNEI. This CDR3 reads CASRRSGGGTGELFF. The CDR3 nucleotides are TGTGCCAGCAGGCGTAGCGGGGGAGGCACCGGGGAGCTGTTTTTT.

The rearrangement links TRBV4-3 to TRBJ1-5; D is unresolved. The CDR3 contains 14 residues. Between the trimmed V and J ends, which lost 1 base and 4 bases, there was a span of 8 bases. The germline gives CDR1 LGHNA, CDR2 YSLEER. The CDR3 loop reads CASSQVTGNQPQHF. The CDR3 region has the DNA TGCGCCAGCAGCCAAGTGACCGGGAATCAGCCCCAGCATTTT.

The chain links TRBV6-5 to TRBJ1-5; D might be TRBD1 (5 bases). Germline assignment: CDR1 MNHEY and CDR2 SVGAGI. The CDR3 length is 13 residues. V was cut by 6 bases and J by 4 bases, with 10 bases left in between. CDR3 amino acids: CASREQENQPQHF. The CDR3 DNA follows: TGTGCCAGCAGAGAACAGGAAAATCAGCCCCAGCATTTT.

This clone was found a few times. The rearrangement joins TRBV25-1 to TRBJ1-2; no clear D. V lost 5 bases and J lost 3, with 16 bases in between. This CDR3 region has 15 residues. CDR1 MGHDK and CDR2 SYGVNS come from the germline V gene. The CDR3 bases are TGTGCCAGCAGTAATGACGTGGGGTTTCACTATGGCTACACCTTC. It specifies CASSNDVGFHYGYTF.

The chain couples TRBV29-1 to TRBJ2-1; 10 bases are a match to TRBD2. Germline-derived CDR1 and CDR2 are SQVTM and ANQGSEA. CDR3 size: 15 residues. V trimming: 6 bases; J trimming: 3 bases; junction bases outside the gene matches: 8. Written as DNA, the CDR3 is TGCAGCGTCCTTAGCGGGGGGCCGCACTACAATGAGCAGTTCTTC. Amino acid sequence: CSVLSGGPHYNEQFF.

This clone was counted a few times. As DNA, the CDR3 is TGTGCCAGCAGTCGCACTACACCCACCGGGGAGCTGTTTTTT. Residues: CASSRTTPTGELFF. The genes are TRBV2 and TRBJ2-2; D call uncertain. CDR1 is SNHLY and CDR2 is FYNNEI in the germline V gene. CDR3 length: 14 residues. V lost 5 bases and J 4 bases, leaving 11 bases between the germline ends.

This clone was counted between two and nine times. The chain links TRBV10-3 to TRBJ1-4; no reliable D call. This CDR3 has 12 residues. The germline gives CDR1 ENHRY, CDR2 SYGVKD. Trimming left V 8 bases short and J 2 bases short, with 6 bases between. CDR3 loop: CAIRGTNEKLFF. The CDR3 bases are TGTGCCATCCGCGGGACTAATGAAAAACTGTTTTTT.

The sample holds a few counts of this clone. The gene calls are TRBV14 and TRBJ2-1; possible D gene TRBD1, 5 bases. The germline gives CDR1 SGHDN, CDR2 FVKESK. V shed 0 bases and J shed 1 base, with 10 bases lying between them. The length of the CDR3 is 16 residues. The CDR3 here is CASSQDRGLSYNEQFF. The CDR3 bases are TGTGCCAGCAGCCAAGATAGGGGTTTGTCCTACAATGAGCAGTTCTTC.

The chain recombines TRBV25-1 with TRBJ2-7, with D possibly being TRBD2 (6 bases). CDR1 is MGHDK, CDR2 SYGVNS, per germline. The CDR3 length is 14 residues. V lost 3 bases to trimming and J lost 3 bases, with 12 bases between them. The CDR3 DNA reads TGTGCCAGCAGTGATGGAGGGGTCCTCTACGAGCAGTACTTC. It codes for CASSDGGVLYEQYF.

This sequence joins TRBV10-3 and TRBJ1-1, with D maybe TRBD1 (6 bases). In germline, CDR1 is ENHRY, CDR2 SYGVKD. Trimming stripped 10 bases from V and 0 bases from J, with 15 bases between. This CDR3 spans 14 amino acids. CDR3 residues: CATNVGGMNTEAFF. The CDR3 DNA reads TGTGCCACCAACGTAGGGGGAATGAACACTGAAGCTTTCTTT.

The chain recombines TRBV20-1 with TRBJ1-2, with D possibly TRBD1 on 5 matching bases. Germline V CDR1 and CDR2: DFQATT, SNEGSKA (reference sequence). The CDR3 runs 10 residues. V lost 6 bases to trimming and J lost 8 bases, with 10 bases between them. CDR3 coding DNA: TGCAGTGCCCGGGGGGACGGCTACACCTTC. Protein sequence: CSARGDGYTF.